A single sample gave rise to the 20 T cell receptor beta chains below, sequenced in a study of graft-versus-host responses after intestinal transplantation. Produced via immunoSEQ multiplex PCR; TCRdb's table is partial and in-frame only. The sample lists 85,000 to 100,000 clones, about 92% occurring once. These receptors are not linked to any known antigen. The starting material was unstimulated CD8+ T cells sorted from spleen or lymph node cells, obtained before intestinal transplant. The receptors originated from a human donor who received an intestinal transplant.

The chain uses TRBV1 and TRBJ1-4; the table's D call TRBD1 went unverified against the DNA. TRBV1 is a pseudogene locus. This CDR3 is 15 amino acids long. The CDR3 loop is CTSSREGTGGEKLFF. CDR3 nucleotide sequence: TGCACCAGCAGCCGGGAGGGCACAGGGGGAGAAAAACTGTTTTTT.

The chain has TRBV30 and TRBJ1-2; 7 bases agree with TRBD1. The CDR3 totals 13 residues. CDR1 and CDR2 (germline): GTSNPN, SVGIG (reference sequence). V lost 4 bases and J lost 1; bases outside the gene matches: 3. In nucleotides, the CDR3 is TGTGCCTGGACACAGGGGAGTAACTATGGCTACACCTTC. As protein: CAWTQGSNYGYTF.

The chain joins TRBV5-1 to TRBJ1-2; 9 bases agree with TRBD1. The V segment lost 0 bases and the J segment 10 bases; nucleotides outside the gene matches: 10. The CDR3 runs 15 residues. Germline CDR1 and CDR2: SGHRS and YFSETQ. The CDR3 bases are TGCGCCAGCAGCTTGGGTACAGGGGGCCAAGTAGACTACACCTTC. This translates into CASSLGTGGQVDYTF.

This rearrangement joins TRBV27 to TRBJ2-5; maybe TRBD2 (7 bases). The V end lost 6 bases, the J end lost 0 bases, and 14 bases lay between the germline ends. This CDR3 is 15 amino acids long. Germline values: CDR1 MNHEY, CDR2 SMNVEV (reference sequence). For the CDR3, the DNA is TGTGCCAGCAGCAGTTTAGGGGGGGACCAAGAGACCCAGTACTTC. It encodes CASSSLGGDQETQYF.

J is TRBJ2-1 and V is TRBV27, with TRBD2 as a possible D gene (6 bases). This CDR3 spans 15 amino acids. V lost 6 bases to trimming and J lost 1 base, with 13 bases between them. CDR1 is MNHEY, CDR2 SMNVEV, per germline (reference sequence). For the CDR3, the DNA is TGTGCCAGCAGCGCGGGGATAGCTTCCTACAATGAGCAGTTCTTC. Translating gives CASSAGIASYNEQFF.

The chain recombines TRBV15 with TRBJ2-5; the D gene is possibly TRBD1 (6 bases). In germline, CDR1 is LNHNV, CDR2 YYDKDF (reference sequence). This CDR3 comprises 15 residues. Trimming removed 0 bases at V and 5 bases at J, with 13 bases between. Here the CDR3 reads CATSRDRNRVETQYF. The DNA for the CDR3 is TGTGCCACCAGCAGAGATCGGAACAGGGTGGAGACCCAGTACTTC.

J is TRBJ1-2 and V is TRBV12-5; a weak D match, TRBD1 (6 bases). Germline V lookup: CDR1 LGHNT, CDR2 FRNRAP. The ends were cut back, 1 base at V and 5 bases at J, with 8 bases in the middle. This CDR3 comprises 13 residues. The CDR3 DNA sequence: TGTGCTAGTGGTTTGGGCACAGGGTATGGCTACACCTTC. Translated: CASGLGTGYGYTF. The full variable domain, rest sourced from reference TRBV12-5 and TRBJ1-2, is DARVTQTPRHKVTEMGQEVTMRCQPILGHNTVFWYRQTMMQGLELLAYFRNRAPLDDSGMPKDRFSAEMPDATLATLKIQPSEPRDSAVYFCASGLGTGYGYTFGSGTRLTVV.

V usage is TRBV27 and J usage is TRBJ1-1; D is unresolved. The ends were cut back, 3 bases at V and 5 bases at J, with 7 bases in the middle. The CDR3 totals 12 residues. Looked up from germline, CDR1 is MNHEY and CDR2 is SMNVEV (reference sequence). CDR3 nucleotide sequence: TGTGCCAGCAGTTTTAAGAGGACTGAAGCTTTCTTT. This sequence encodes CASSFKRTEAFF.

This clone has just one count. The genes are TRBV6-5 and TRBJ1-2; D remains ambiguous. The ends were cut back, 6 bases at V and 3 bases at J, with 14 bases in the middle. From germline, CDR1 is MNHEY and CDR2 SVGAGI. This CDR3 region has 14 residues. The CDR3 bases are TGTGCCAGCAGCCGCCCCGGGTCGGACTATGGCTACACCTTC. This codes for CASSRPGSDYGYTF.

This clone was seen once. V and J are TRBV27 and TRBJ2-2, with 9 bases aligning to TRBD1. Germline CDR1 reads MNHEY; CDR2 reads SMNVEV (reference sequence). V gave up 7 bases and J gave up 4 bases; unmatched junction bases: 4. There are 14 residues in the CDR3. DNA of the CDR3: TGTGCCAGCATTGGGGACAGGGCCACCGGGGAGCTGTTTTTT. Translation gives CASIGDRATGELFF.

The chain recombines TRBV9 with TRBJ2-3; the match to TRBD2 covers 11 bases. J lost 6 bases, V lost 2 bases, and 5 bases had no gene match. This CDR3 region has 15 residues. Germline V gives CDR1 SGDLS, CDR2 YYNGEE. CDR3 sequence (DNA): TGTGCCAGCAGCGTTAGCGGGGGGGCTGTGGATACGCAGTATTTT. This translates into CASSVSGGAVDTQYF.

The chain carries TRBV7-2 and TRBJ1-1, with D hard to call. The CDR3 extends over 15 amino acids. CDR1 and CDR2 from the germline V gene are SGHTA and FQGNSA. Trimming removed 5 bases from V and 1 base from J, with 14 bases in between. The CDR3 region is CASSTRARRNTEAFF. The DNA for the CDR3 is TGTGCCAGCAGCACGCGGGCCAGGCGGAACACTGAAGCTTTCTTT.

The chain recombines TRBV19 with TRBJ1-1; no clear D gene. Germline CDR1 is LNHDA and CDR2 is SQIVND (reference sequence). The CDR3 loop spans 15 amino acids. The ends were cut back, 5 bases at V and 1 base at J, with 14 bases in the middle. CDR3 region: CASSPPQTPNTEAFF. Here the CDR3 DNA reads TGTGCCAGTAGTCCTCCCCAGACACCGAACACTGAAGCTTTCTTT.

This chain uses TRBV19 with TRBJ1-5; D is possibly TRBD1 (5 bases). Looked up from germline, CDR1 is LNHDA and CDR2 is SQIVND (reference sequence). The V gene lost 1 base and the J gene lost 5 bases, with 9 bases spanning the gap. The CDR3 length is 14 residues. The CDR3 DNA reads as TGTGCCAGTAGTATAGCGATGGGGCATCAGCCCCAGCATTTT. Protein product: CASSIAMGHQPQHF.

This chain uses TRBV5-8 with TRBJ1-3; perhaps TRBD1 as D (5 bases). The CDR3 totals 15 residues. The germline V gene encodes CDR1 SGHTS and CDR2 YDEGEE. Trimming stripped 3 bases from V and 8 bases from J, with 18 bases between. In DNA form, the CDR3 reads TGTGCCAGCAGCTACACGGGGGGAGTAGGGGACACCATATATTTT. Encoded protein: CASSYTGGVGDTIYF.

The chain has TRBV11-2 and TRBJ2-3; tentative D call: TRBD2 (5 bases). From germline, CDR1 is SGHAT and CDR2 FQNNGV. CDR3 length: 18 residues. Trimming shortened V by 0 bases and J by 0 bases, and 16 bases separated the two germline ends. CDR3 coding DNA: TGTGCCAGCAGCTTAGATCAGACGGCGGGTCTGAGCACAGATACGCAGTATTTT. Translating it yields CASSLDQTAGLSTDTQYF.

The rearrangement links TRBV4-1 to TRBJ1-1; TRBD1 might be the D (5 bases). Between the trimmed V and J ends, which lost 1 base and 2 bases, there was a span of 17 bases. Germline CDR1 and CDR2: MGHRA and YSYEKL. This CDR3 is built from 17 residues. The CDR3 here is CASSQARGEAPNTEAFF. In DNA, the CDR3 is TGCGCCAGCAGCCAAGCCCGAGGGGAGGCCCCCAACACTGAAGCTTTCTTT.

The rearrangement joins TRBV28 to TRBJ1-1; TRBD1 matches 7 bases. The CDR3 consists of 15 residues. V dropped 7 bases and J dropped 1; count of bases not matched to a gene: 9. Germline CDR1 MDHEN, CDR2 SYDVKM. CDR3: CASTLTGSRNTEAFF. Here the CDR3 DNA reads TGTGCCAGCACCCTGACAGGGTCGCGGAACACTGAAGCTTTCTTT.

This clone was detected only a few times. The V gene is TRBV4-3, the J gene TRBJ2-1; 8 nucleotides line up with TRBD2. CDR3 length: 16 residues. CDR1 and CDR2 (germline): LGHNA, YSLEER. The V and J ends lost 1 base and 4 bases, in that order; junction bases with no gene match: 6. The CDR3, as DNA: TGCGCCAGCAGCCAAGGTCGGGGGGGCCCATACAATGAGCAGTTCTTC. Residues: CASSQGRGGPYNEQFF.

J is TRBJ1-1 and V is TRBV7-9; 7 nucleotides match TRBD1. Germline V lookup: CDR1 SEHNR, CDR2 FQNEAQ (reference sequence). Trimming removed 5 bases from V and 7 bases from J; junction bases left unmatched: 7. This CDR3 spans 13 amino acids. The chain's CDR3 is CASSPRDSYEAFF. Here the CDR3 DNA reads TGTGCCAGCAGCCCAAGGGACAGCTATGAAGCTTTCTTT.